These T cell receptor beta chains were read from a single sample in a study of blood T cell repertoires in COVID-19. TCRdb's table, derived via immunoSEQ multiplex PCR, lists solely in-frame clones and lacks some. The sample has some 58,000 clones, 85% to 95% seen once. The specimen was peripheral blood. Every receptor here comes from a man aged 50-59 years with active COVID-19. Each CDR3 is given with its conserved first and last residue. A D gene is named only where the DNA matches it firmly. Not every row has a clone size; where given, it reads once, few, many or a size class.

J: TRBJ1-1
V: TRBV7-9
size: NA
D: NA
CDR3: CASSPLGTEAFF
DNA: TGTGCCAGCAGCCCCCTAGGCACTGAAGCTTTCTTT

J: TRBJ1-3
V: TRBV5-1
size: once
D: NA
CDR3: CASTRPHGISGNTIYF
DNA: TGCGCCAGCACCAGGCCCCACGGCATCTCTGGAAACACCATATATTTT

J: TRBJ2-2
V: TRBV5-4
size: NA
D: NA
CDR3: CASSYRRADTGELFF
DNA: TGTGCCAGCAGCTACAGGAGGGCGGACACCGGGGAGCTGTTTTTT

J: TRBJ2-2
V: TRBV5-1
size: NA
D: TRBD2
CDR3: CASSFAGGIVGELFF
DNA: TGCGCCAGCAGCTTCGCGGGAGGGATAGTCGGGGAGCTGTTTTTT

J: TRBJ2-3
V: TRBV10-3
size: NA
D: TRBD1
CDR3: CAIPADRDPSTDTQYF
DNA: TGTGCCATCCCCGCCGACAGGGACCCTAGCACAGATACGCAGTATTTT

J: TRBJ1-4
V: TRBV5-4
size: NA
D: NA
CDR3: CASSFGATNEKLFF
DNA: TGTGCCAGCAGCTTTGGGGCGACTAATGAAAAACTGTTTTTT

J: TRBJ2-1
V: TRBV6-1
size: NA
D: TRBD2
CDR3: CASSEAGGSIDEQFF
DNA: TGTGCCAGCAGTGAAGCTGGCGGGAGTATCGATGAGCAGTTCTTC

J: TRBJ2-2
V: TRBV18
size: NA
D: NA
CDR3: CASSPGTLNTGELFF
DNA: TGTGCCAGCTCACCCGGGACATTGAACACCGGGGAGCTGTTTTTT

J: TRBJ1-2
V: TRBV27
size: NA
D: NA
CDR3: CASSLSGAFFYGYTF
DNA: TGTGCCAGCAGTTTGTCAGGGGCTTTTTTTTATGGCTACACCTTC

J: TRBJ1-6
V: TRBV7-8
size: few
D: NA
CDR3: CASSQGTYNSPLHF
DNA: TGTGCCAGCAGCCAGGGGACCTATAATTCACCCCTCCACTTT

J: TRBJ2-1
V: TRBV5-5
size: NA
D: TRBD1
CDR3: CASSLVGQEYNEQFF
DNA: TGTGCCAGCAGCTTGGTGGGACAGGAGTACAATGAGCAGTTCTTC

J: TRBJ1-2
V: TRBV28
size: NA
D: NA
CDR3: CASRLQGLGGYTF
DNA: TGTGCCAGCAGATTGCAGGGTCTGGGTGGCTACACCTTC

J: TRBJ1-1
V: TRBV28
size: NA
D: NA
CDR3: CASSKQGRSTEAFF
DNA: TGTGCCAGCAGTAAACAGGGTAGGAGCACTGAAGCTTTCTTT

J: TRBJ2-5
V: TRBV28
size: NA
D: TRBD2
CDR3: CASTPREGTRWVTQYF
DNA: TGTGCCAGCACCCCCCGGGAGGGGACTCGCTGGGTGACCCAGTACTTC

J: TRBJ1-6
V: TRBV20-1
size: NA
D: TRBD1
CDR3: CSASKGQHNSPLHF
DNA: TGCAGTGCTAGTAAGGGACAGCATAATTCACCCCTCCACTTT

J: TRBJ1-2
V: TRBV11-2
size: NA
D: NA
CDR3: CASSSRGPTYGYTF
DNA: TGTGCCAGCAGCTCCAGGGGCCCTACTTATGGCTACACCTTC